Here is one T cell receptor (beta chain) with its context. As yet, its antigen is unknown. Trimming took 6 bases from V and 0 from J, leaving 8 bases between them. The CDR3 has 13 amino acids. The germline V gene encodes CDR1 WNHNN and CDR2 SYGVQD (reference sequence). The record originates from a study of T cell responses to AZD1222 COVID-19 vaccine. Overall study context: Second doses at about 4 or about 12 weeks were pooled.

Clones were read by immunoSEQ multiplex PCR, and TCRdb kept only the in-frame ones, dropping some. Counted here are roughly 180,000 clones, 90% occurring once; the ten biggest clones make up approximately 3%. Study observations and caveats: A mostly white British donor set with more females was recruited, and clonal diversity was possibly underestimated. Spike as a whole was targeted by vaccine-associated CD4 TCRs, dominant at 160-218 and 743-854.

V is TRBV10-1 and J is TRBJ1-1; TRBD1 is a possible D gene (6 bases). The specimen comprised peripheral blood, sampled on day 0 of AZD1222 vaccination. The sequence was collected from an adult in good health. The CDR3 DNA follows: TGCGCCAGCAGAACAGGGCTGAACACTGAAGCTTTCTTT. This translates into CASRTGLNTEAFF.